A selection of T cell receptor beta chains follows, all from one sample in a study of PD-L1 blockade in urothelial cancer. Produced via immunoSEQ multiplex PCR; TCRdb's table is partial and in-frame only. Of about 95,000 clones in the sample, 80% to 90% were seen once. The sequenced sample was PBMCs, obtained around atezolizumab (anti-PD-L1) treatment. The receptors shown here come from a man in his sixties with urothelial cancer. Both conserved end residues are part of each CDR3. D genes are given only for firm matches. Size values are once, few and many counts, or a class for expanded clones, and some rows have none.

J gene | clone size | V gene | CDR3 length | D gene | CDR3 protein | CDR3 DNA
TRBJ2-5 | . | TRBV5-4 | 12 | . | CASGAGQETQYF | TGTGCCAGCGGGGCAGGGCAGGAGACCCAGTACTTC
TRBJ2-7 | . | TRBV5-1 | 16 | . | CASSFFGQGASYEQYF | TGCGCCAGCAGCTTTTTTGGGCAGGGTGCCTCCTACGAGCAGTACTTC
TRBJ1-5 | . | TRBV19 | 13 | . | CASSGQQNQPQHF | TGTGCCAGTAGTGGACAGCAGAATCAGCCCCAGCATTTT
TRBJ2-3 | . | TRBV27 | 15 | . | CASSLYGSGTDTQYF | TGTGCCAGCAGTTTATACGGGAGTGGTACAGATACGCAGTATTTT
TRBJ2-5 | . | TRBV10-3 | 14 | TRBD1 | CAISEGTAQETQYF | TGTGCCATCAGTGAGGGGACAGCCCAAGAGACCCAGTACTTC
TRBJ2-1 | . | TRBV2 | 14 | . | CASRRSDTHNEQFF | TGTGCCAGCAGAAGGAGCGATACCCACAATGAGCAGTTCTTC
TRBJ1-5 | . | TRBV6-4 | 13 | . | CASSAGPSQPQHF | TGTGCCAGCTCGGCAGGGCCGAGTCAGCCCCAGCATTTT
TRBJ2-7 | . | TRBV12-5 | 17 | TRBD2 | CASGKTGTSGSNYEQYF | TGTGCTAGTGGTAAGACCGGGACTAGCGGGAGTAACTACGAGCAGTACTTC
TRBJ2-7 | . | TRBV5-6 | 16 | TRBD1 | CASSHRPRQGGYEQYF | TGTGCCAGCAGCCATCGGCCGAGACAGGGGGGGTACGAGCAGTACTTC
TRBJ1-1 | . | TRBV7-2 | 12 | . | CASRVQGAEAFF | TGTGCCAGCAGGGTACAGGGCGCTGAAGCTTTCTTT
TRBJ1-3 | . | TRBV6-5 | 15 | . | CASSYEVGAGNTIYF | TGTGCCAGCAGTTACGAAGTGGGAGCTGGAAACACCATATATTTT
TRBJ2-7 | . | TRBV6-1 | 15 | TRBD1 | CASSDSQGVAYEQYF | TGTGCCAGCAGTGATTCACAGGGGGTCGCCTACGAGCAGTACTTC
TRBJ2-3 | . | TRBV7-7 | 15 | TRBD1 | CASSLDRSPGDTQYF | TGTGCCAGCAGCTTGGACAGGAGTCCCGGAGATACGCAGTATTTT
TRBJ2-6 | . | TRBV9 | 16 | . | CASSTTTGTGANVLTF | TGTGCCAGCAGCACTACAACAGGGACCGGGGCCAACGTCCTGACTTTC
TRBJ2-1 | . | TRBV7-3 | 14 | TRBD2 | CASSSSGGVNEQFF | TGTGCCAGCAGTTCTAGCGGGGGGGTGAATGAGCAGTTCTTC
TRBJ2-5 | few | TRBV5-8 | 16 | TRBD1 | CASSPHRTGEGETQYF | TGTGCCAGCAGCCCCCATCGGACAGGGGAAGGGGAGACCCAGTACTTC